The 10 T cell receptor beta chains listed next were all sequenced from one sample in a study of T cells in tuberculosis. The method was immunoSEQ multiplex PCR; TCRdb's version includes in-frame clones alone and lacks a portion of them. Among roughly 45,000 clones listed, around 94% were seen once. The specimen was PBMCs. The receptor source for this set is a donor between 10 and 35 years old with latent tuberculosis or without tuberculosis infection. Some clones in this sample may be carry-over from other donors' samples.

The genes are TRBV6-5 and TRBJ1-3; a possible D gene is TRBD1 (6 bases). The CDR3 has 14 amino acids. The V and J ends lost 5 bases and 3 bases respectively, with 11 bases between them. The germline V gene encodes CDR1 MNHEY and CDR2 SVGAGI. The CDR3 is CASSPGTIGNTIYF. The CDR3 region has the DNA TGTGCCAGCAGTCCCGGGACAATTGGAAACACCATATATTTT.

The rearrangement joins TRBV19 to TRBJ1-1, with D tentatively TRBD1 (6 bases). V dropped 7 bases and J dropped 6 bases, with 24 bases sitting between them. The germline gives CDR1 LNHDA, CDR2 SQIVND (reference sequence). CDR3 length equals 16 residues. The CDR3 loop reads CASTFGGLNRFAEAFF. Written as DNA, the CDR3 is TGTGCCAGTACGTTCGGGGGGCTGAACCGGTTCGCTGAAGCTTTCTTT.

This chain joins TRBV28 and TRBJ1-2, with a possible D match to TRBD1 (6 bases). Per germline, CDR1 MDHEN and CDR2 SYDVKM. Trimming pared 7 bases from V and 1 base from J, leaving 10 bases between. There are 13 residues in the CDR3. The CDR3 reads CASNPDSNYGYTF. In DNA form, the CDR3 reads TGTGCCAGCAACCCGGACAGTAACTATGGCTACACCTTC.

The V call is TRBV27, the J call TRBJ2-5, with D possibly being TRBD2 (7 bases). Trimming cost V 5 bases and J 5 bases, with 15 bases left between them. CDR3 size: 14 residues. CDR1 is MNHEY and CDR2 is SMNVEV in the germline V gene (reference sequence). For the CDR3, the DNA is TGTGCCAGCAGTGGGGGGGGCCCGGTGGAGACCCAGTACTTC. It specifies CASSGGGPVETQYF.

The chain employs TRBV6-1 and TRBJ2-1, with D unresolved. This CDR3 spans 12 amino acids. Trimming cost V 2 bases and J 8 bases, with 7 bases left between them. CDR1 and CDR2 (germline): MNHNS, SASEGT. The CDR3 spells CASSERLDEQFF. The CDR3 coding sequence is TGTGCCAGCAGTGAACGGCTAGATGAGCAGTTCTTC.

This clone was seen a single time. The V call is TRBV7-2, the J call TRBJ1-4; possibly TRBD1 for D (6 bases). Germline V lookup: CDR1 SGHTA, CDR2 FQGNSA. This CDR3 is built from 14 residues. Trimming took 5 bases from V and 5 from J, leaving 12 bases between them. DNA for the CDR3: TGTGCCAGCAGCCGAACAGGGCCAAATGAAAAACTGTTTTTT. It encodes CASSRTGPNEKLFF.

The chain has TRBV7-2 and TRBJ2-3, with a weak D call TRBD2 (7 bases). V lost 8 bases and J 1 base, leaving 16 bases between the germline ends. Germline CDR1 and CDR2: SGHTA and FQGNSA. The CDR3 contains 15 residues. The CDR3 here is CASQRGAGGTDTQYF. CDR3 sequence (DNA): TGTGCCAGCCAGAGGGGGGCGGGAGGCACAGATACGCAGTATTTT.

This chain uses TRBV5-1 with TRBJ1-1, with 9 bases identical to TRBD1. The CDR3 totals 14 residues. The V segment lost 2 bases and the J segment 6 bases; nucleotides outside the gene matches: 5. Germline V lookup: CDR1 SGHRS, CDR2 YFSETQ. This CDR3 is CASSFPGQGSEAFF. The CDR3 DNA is TGCGCCAGCAGCTTTCCGGGACAGGGTTCTGAAGCTTTCTTT.

CDR3 DNA sequence: TGTGCCAGCAGCGGACAGGGGAACAATCAGCCCCAGCATTTT. Its translation: CASSGQGNNQPQHF. The chain uses TRBV2 and TRBJ1-5; the match to TRBD1 covers 9 bases. Germline V gives CDR1 SNHLY, CDR2 FYNNEI. The CDR3 is 14 residues long. The V gene end was trimmed by 6 bases and the J gene end by 3 bases; junction bases not matched to a gene: 3. The variable domain in full, completed from reference TRBV2 and TRBJ1-5, reads EPEVTQTPSHQVTQMGQEVILRCVPISNHLYFYWYRQILGQKVEFLVSFYNNEISEKSEIFDDQFSVERPDGSNFTLKIRSTKLEDSAMYFCASSGQGNNQPQHFGDGTRLSIL.

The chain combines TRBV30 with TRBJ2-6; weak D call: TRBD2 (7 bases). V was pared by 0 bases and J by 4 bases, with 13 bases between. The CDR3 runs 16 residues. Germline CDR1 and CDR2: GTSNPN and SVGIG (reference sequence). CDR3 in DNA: TGTGCCTGGAGTGTACGGGGGGCTGACGGGGCCAACGTCCTGACTTTC. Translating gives CAWSVRGADGANVLTF.